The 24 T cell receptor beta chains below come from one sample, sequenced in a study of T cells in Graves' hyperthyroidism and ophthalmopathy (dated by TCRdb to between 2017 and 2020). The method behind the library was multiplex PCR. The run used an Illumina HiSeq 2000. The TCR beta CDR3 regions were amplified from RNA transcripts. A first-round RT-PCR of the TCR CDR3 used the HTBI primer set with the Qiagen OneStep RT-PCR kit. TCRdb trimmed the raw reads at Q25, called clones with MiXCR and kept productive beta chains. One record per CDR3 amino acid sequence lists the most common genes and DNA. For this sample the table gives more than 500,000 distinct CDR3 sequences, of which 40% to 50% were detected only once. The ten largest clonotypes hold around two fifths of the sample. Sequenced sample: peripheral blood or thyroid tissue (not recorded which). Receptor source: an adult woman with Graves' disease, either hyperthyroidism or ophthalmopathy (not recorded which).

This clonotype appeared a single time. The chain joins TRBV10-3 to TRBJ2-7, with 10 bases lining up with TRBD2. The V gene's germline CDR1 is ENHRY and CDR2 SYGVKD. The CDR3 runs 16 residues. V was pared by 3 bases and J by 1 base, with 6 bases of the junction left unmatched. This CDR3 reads CAISDSSGRKSYEQYF. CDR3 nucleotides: TGTGCCATCAGTGATTCTAGCGGGAGAAAATCCTACGAGCAGTACTTC.

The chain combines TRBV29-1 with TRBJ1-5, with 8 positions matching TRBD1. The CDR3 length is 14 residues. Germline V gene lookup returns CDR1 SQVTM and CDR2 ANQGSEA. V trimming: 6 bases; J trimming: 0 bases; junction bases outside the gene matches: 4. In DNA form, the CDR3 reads TGCAGCGTGGCCACAGGGGGTAGCAATCAGCCCCAGCATTTT. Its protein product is CSVATGGSNQPQHF. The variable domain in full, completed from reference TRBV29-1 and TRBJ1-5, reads SAVISQKPSRDICQRGTSLTIQCQVDSQVTMMFWYRQQPGQSLTLIATANQGSEATYESGFVIDKFPISRPNLTFSTLTVSNMSPEDSSIYLCSVATGGSNQPQHFGDGTRLSIL.

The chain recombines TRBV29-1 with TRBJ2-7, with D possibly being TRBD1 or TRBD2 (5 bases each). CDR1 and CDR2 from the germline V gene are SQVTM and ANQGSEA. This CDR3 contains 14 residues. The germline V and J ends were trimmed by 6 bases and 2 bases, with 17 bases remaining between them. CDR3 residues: CSVEPGTNAYEQYF. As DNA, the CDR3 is TGCAGCGTGGAACCGGGGACCAACGCCTACGAGCAGTACTTC.

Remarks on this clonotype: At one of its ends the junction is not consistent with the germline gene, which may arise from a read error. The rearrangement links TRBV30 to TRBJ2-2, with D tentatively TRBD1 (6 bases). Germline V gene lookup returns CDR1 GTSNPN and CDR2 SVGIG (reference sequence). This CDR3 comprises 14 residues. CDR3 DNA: TGTGCCTGGATGGTGGGATGGGACACCGGGGAGCTATTTTTT. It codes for CAWMVGWDTGELFF.

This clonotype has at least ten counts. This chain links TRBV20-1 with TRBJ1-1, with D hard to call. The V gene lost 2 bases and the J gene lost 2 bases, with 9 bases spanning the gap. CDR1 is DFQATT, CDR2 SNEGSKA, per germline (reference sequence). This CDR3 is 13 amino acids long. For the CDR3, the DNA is TGCAGTGCTAGACCGACGGTTAACACTGAAGCTTTCTTT. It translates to CSARPTVNTEAFF.

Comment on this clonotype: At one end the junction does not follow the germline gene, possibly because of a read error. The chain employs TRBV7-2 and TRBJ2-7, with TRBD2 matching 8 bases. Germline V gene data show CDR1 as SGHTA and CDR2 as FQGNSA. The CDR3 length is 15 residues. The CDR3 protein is CASSLGLAGTGELYF. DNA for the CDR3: TGTGCCAGCAGCCTTGGACTAGCAGGAACCGGGGAGCTGTACTTC.

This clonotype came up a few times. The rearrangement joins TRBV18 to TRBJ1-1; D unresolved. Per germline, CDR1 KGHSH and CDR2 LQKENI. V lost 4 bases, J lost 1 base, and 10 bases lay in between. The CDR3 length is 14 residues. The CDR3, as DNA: TGTGCCAGCTCACGTGATTGGGGGAACACTGAAGCTTTCTTT. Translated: CASSRDWGNTEAFF.

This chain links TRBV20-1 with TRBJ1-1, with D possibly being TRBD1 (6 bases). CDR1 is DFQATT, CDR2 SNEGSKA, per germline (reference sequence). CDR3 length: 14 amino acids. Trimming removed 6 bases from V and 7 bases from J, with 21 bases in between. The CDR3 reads CSAHNRVPGDEAFF. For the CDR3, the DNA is TGCAGTGCACACAACAGGGTCCCCGGGGATGAAGCTTTCTTT.

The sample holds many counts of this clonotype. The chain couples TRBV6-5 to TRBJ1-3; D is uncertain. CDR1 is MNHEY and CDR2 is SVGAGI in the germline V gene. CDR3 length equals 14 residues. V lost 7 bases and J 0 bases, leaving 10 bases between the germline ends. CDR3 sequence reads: CASTPGYSGNTIYF. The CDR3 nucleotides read TGTGCCAGCACTCCTGGGTACTCTGGAAACACCATATATTTT.

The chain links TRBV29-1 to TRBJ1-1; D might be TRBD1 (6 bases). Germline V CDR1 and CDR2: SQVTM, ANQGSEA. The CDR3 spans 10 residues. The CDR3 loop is CRAGETEAFF. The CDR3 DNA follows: TGCAGGGCAGGGGAGACTGAAGCTTTCTTT.

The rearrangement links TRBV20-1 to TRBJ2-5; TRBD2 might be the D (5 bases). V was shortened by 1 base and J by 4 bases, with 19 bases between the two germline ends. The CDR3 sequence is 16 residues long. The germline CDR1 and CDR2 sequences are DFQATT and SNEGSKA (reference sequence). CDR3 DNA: TGCAGTGCTAGAGCGGGGTTCTCTAAGCGGCTAGAGACCCAGTACTTC. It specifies CSARAGFSKRLETQYF.

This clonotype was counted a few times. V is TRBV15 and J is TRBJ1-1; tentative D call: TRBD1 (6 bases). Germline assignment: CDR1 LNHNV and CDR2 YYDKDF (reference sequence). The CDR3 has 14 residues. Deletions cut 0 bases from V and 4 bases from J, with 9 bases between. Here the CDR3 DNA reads TGTGCCACCAGCAGAGAACAGGGTATCACTGAAGCTTTCTTT. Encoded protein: CATSREQGITEAFF.

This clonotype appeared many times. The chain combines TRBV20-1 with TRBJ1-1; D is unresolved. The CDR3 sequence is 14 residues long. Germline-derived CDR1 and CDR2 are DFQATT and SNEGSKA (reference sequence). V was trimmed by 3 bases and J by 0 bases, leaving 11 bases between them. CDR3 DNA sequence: TGCAGTGCTAGGGGATGGACGGTGAACACTGAAGCTTTCTTT. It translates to CSARGWTVNTEAFF.

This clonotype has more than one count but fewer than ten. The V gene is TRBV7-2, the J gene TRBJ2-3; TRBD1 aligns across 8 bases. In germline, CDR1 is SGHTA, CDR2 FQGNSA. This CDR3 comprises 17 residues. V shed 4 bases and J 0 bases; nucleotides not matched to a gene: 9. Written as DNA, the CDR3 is TGTGCCAGCAGCTCATGGCCGGGACAGGCTAGCACAGATACGCAGTATTTT. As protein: CASSSWPGQASTDTQYF. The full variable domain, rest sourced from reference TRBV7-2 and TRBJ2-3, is GAGVSQSPSNKVTEKGKDVELRCDPISGHTALYWYRQSLGQGLEFLIYFQGNSAPDKSGLPSDRFSAERTGGSVSTLTIQRTQQEDSAVYLCASSSWPGQASTDTQYFGPGTRLTVL.

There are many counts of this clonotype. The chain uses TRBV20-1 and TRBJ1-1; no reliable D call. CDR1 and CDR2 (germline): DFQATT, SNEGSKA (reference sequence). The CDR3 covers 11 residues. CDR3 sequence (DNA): TGCAGAGTCGGGCGGAACACTGAAGCTTTCTTT. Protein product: CRVGRNTEAFF.

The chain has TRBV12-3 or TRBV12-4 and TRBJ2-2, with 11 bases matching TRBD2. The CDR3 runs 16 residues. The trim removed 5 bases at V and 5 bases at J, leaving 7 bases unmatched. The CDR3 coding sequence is TGTGCCAGCAGTGAATTAGCGGGAGGGCCGACCGGGGAGCTGTTTTTT. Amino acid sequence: CASSELAGGPTGELFF.

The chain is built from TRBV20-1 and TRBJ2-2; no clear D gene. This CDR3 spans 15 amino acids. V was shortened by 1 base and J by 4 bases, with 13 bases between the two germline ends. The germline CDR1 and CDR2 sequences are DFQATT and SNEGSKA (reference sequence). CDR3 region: CSARARRTSTGELFF. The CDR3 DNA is TGCAGTGCTAGAGCCCGGCGGACCTCCACCGGGGAGCTGTTTTTT.

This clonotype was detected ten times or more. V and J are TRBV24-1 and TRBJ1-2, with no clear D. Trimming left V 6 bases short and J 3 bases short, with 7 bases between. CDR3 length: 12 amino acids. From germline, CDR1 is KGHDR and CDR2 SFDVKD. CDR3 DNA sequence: TGTGCCACCAGTAACACGGACTATGGCTACACCTTC. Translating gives CATSNTDYGYTF.

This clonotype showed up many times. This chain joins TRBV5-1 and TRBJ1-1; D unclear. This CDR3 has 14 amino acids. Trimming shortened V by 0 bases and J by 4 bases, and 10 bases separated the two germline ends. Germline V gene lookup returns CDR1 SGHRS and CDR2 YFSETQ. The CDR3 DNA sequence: TGCGCCAGCAGCTTGGGGGGATTGGGCACTGAAGCTTTCTTT. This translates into CASSLGGLGTEAFF.

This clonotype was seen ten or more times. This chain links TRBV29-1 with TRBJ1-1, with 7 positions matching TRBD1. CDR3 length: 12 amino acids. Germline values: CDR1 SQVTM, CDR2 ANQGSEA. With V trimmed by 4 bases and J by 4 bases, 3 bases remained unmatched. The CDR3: CSVGDRGTEAFF. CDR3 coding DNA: TGCAGCGTTGGGGACAGAGGCACTGAAGCTTTCTTT. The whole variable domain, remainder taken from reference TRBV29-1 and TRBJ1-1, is SAVISQKPSRDICQRGTSLTIQCQVDSQVTMMFWYRQQPGQSLTLIATANQGSEATYESGFVIDKFPISRPNLTFSTLTVSNMSPEDSSIYLCSVGDRGTEAFFGQGTRLTVV.

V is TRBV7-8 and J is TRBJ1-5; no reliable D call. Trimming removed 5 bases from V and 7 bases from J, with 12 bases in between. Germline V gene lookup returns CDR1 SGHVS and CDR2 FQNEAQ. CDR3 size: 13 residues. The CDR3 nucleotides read TGTGCCAGCAGCCAAGAATTGGACCAGCCCCAGCATTTT. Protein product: CASSQELDQPQHF.

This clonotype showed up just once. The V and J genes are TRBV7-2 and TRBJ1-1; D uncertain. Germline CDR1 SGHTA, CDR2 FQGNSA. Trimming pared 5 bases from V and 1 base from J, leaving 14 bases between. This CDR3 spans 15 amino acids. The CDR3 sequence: CASSTPRVRNTEAFF. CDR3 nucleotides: TGTGCCAGCAGCACGCCCCGAGTCCGGAACACTGAAGCTTTCTTT.

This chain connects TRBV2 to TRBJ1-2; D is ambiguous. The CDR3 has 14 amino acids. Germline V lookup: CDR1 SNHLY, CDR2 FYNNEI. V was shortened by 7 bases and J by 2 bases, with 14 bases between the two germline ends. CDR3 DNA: TGTGCCAGCATGACCGAAGACATAAACTATGGCTACACCTTC. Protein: CASMTEDINYGYTF.

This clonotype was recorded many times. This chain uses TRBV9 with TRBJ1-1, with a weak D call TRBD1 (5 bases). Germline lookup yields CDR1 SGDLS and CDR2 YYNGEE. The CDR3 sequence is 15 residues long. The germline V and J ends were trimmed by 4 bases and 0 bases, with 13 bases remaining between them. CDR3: CASSRVGTVNTEAFF. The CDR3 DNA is TGTGCCAGCAGCCGAGTCGGGACCGTGAACACTGAAGCTTTCTTT.